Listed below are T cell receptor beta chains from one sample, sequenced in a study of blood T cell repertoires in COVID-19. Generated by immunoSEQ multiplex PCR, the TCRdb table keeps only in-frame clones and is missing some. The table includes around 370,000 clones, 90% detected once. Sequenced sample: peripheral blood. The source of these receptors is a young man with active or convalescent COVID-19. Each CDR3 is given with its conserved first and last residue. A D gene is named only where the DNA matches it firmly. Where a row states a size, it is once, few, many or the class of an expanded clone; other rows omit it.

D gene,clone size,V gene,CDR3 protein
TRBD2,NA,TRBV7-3,CASSVTGREAQYF
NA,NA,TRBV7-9,CASSLTRQRWGYNEQFF
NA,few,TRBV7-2,CASSAHTEAFF
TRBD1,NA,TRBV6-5,CASSLKDRSDTQYF
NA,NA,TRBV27,CASSLQVASYEQYF
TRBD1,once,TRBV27,CASSLGTGGHSPLHF
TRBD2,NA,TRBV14,CASSQGSGGRTDTQYF
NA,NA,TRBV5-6,CASSLANPYEQYF
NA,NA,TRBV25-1,CASSESTSITDTQYF
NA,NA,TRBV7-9,CASSNRETQYF
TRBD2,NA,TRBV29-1,CSVEGLAGGLTYNEQFF
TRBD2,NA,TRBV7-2,CASSLASGGSSGSYEQYF
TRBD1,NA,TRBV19,CASSTERTGHYGYTF
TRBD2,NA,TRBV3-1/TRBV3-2,CASSQDHPPGTSALRETQYF
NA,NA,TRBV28,CASSLSGFRETQYF
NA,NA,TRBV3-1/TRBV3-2,CASSQDLGTTTQYF
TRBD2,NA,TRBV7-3,CASSLSSGNYEQYF
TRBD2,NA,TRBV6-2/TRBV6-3,CASSSLAGRETQYF
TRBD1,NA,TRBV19,CATRQGASGKAFF
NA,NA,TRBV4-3,CASSQDSGRYGYTF
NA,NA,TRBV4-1,CASSQVGGGGGHNEQYF
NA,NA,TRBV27,CASSLSGAPAETQYF
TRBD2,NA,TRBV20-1,CSASIGTSGNSDTQYF
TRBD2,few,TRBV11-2,CASSLGGASGVYNEQFF
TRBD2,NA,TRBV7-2,CASSRLSLAGAYEQYF
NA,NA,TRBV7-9,CASSLGGQLFF
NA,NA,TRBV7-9,CASSSRDYANIQYF
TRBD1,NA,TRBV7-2,CASTPTGGAGSYNEQFF
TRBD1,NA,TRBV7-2,CASSAQGSGANVLTF
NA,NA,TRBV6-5,CASSYSYRVNQPQHF
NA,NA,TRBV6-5,CASRRGQGTNTIYF
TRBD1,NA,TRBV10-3,CAISRPPPQTGYNEQFF
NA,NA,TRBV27,CASKDRAEKGYGYTF
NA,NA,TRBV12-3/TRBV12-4,CASSPEGYEQYF
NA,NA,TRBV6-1,CASSEASGRFYNSPLHF
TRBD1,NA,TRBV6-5,CASSRGRNQPQHF
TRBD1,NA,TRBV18,CASSRDSNYGYTF
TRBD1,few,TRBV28,CASSFPGTDSYGYTF
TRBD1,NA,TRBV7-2,CASSLGLGQGLGSPLHF
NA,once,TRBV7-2,CASSPSTGGTQYF
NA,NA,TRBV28,CASSPTGNNEQFF
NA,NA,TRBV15,CATMAVGNQPQHF
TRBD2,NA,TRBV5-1,CASSQRGGPYEQYF
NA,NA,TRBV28,CASSFRVNTEAFF
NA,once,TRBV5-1,CASSLAVSGNSPLHF
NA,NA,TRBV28,CASSLIRAYSGANVLTF
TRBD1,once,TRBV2,CASRPWDRVNQPQHF
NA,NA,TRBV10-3,CAISEGRSSTDTQYF